The T cell receptor beta chain described here comes from a study of CD8 T cells in ankylosing spondylitis. Libraries of TCR beta came from quantitative 5'-RACE with molecular barcodes. TCRdb processed the 5' RACE reads anew with MiXCR; each CDR3 protein has one entry. This sample has 250,000 or so distinct CDR3 sequences; roughly 18% occur once, and the top ten carry around 30%. Turning to this clonotype: The antigen remains unidentified.

Study findings and constraints: Within peripheral blood, clones linked to disease were CD8+ and relatively rare. Disease-linked clones reportedly showed significant enrichment in matched ankylosing spondylitis synovial fluid. Ankylosing spondylitis blood seemed to carry a telltale TCR beta motif made of several highly homologous variants.

Germline values: CDR1 SGHDN, CDR2 FVKESK. The CDR3 covers 16 residues. V was clipped by 0 bases and J by 3 bases, with 12 bases between them. Sequencing used blood, either unsorted or a sorted T cell fraction (not recorded which). The sequence came from a male donor with ankylosing spondylitis or in good health (not recorded which). The chain carries TRBV14 and TRBJ2-1; no firm D call. CDR3 region: CASSQDMGLVYNEQFF. The CDR3 DNA sequence: TGTGCCAGCAGCCAAGATATGGGCCTAGTCTACAATGAGCAGTTCTTC.